The 17 T cell receptor beta chains listed next were all sequenced from one sample in a study of blood T cell repertoires in COVID-19. The repertoire was sequenced with immunoSEQ multiplex PCR; TCRdb's copy has only in-frame clones and lacks some. There are 250,000 to 300,000 clones in the sample; roughly nine tenths occur only once, and 1.2% lies in the top ten. Sequencing was performed on PBMCs or T cells enriched from blood (not recorded which). The receptor set was obtained from a human donor in a cohort exposed to, infected with or recovered from COVID-19 (not recorded which). The donor label of this sample is uncertain.

The chain couples TRBV14 to TRBJ2-5, with 11 bases lining up with TRBD2. Looked up from germline, CDR1 is SGHDN and CDR2 is FVKESK. V shed 4 bases and J 5 bases; nucleotides not matched to a gene: 12. The CDR3 covers 17 residues. In DNA form, the CDR3 reads TGTGCCAGCAGCCTGGGACTAGCGGCGGACCTGGGGGAGACCCAGTACTTC. Encoded protein: CASSLGLAADLGETQYF.

The J gene is TRBJ1-2, the V gene TRBV30, with 8 nucleotides matching TRBD1. This CDR3 has 14 residues. V dropped 2 bases and J dropped 3; count of bases not matched to a gene: 5. Germline V gene sequence: CDR1 GTSNPN, CDR2 SVGIG (reference sequence). CDR3 residues: CAWSRDRSDYGYTF. The CDR3 coding sequence is TGTGCCTGGAGTCGGGACAGGTCGGACTATGGCTACACCTTC.

The chain couples TRBV9 to TRBJ1-5; 9 nucleotides line up with TRBD1. CDR1 and CDR2 (germline): SGDLS, YYNGEE. The CDR3 covers 14 residues. The V gene end was trimmed by 3 bases and the J gene end by 6 bases; junction bases not matched to a gene: 4. The CDR3 protein is CASSAGQGVQPQHF. Here the CDR3 DNA reads TGTGCCAGCAGCGCGGGACAGGGAGTTCAGCCCCAGCATTTT.

The V gene is TRBV15, the J gene TRBJ1-5; the D gene is possibly TRBD1 (6 bases). Per the germline V gene, CDR1 is LNHNV and CDR2 is YYDKDF (reference sequence). Trimming took 5 bases from V and 2 from J, leaving 13 bases between them. CDR3 length equals 15 residues. In nucleotides, the CDR3 is TGTGCCACCAGCGCGTCGAGGACAGGCAATCAGCCCCAGCATTTT. As protein: CATSASRTGNQPQHF.

The rearrangement joins TRBV5-1 to TRBJ2-5, with TRBD1 matching 8 bases. The CDR3 runs to 15 residues. Germline V gene lookup returns CDR1 SGHRS and CDR2 YFSETQ. The V and J ends lost 4 bases and 3 bases, in that order; junction bases with no gene match: 8. CDR3 coding DNA: TGCGCCAGCAGCCTTAGACAGGGGCCCAAAGAGACCCAGTACTTC. This codes for CASSLRQGPKETQYF.

The chain couples TRBV4-3 to TRBJ1-3; D is unclear. Germline CDR1 reads LGHNA; CDR2 reads YSLEER. This CDR3 has 16 amino acids. Trimming left V 4 bases short and J 0 bases short, with 13 bases between. CDR3 residues: CASSRNPSGSGNTIYF. The CDR3 nucleotides read TGCGCCAGCAGCCGTAACCCATCGGGCTCTGGAAACACCATATATTTT.

CDR3 region: CASSLGVGNTIYF. DNA of the CDR3: TGTGCCAGCAGCTTAGGGGTGGGCAACACCATATATTTT. The V gene is TRBV7-2, the J gene TRBJ1-3, with D unclear. The CDR3 contains 13 residues. The V and J ends lost 1 base and 7 bases respectively, with 8 bases between them. Germline V gene sequence: CDR1 SGHTA, CDR2 FQGNSA.

The gene calls are TRBV29-1 and TRBJ1-1; no firm D call. V lost 4 bases and J 3 bases, leaving 3 bases between the germline ends. CDR1 SQVTM and CDR2 ANQGSEA come from the germline V gene. The CDR3 is made up of 10 amino acids. The CDR3 nucleotides read TGCAGCGTTGCTTACACTGAAGCTTTCTTT. Its translation is CSVAYTEAFF.

The chain carries TRBV6-1 and TRBJ2-3; the D gene is possibly TRBD2 (6 bases). Germline lookup yields CDR1 MNHNS and CDR2 SASEGT. The ends were cut back, 1 base at V and 4 bases at J, with 12 bases in the middle. The CDR3 extends over 15 amino acids. CDR3 coding DNA: TGTGCCAGCAGTGAAGGGGGTAGCGGATCAGATACGCAGTATTTT. Translated: CASSEGGSGSDTQYF.

The chain uses TRBV11-2 and TRBJ2-2; 9 bases fit TRBD1. The CDR3 consists of 15 residues. Trimming took 3 bases from V and 6 from J; bases not matched to a gene: 5. From germline, CDR1 is SGHAT and CDR2 FQNNGV. The CDR3 loop is CASSLGDREAGELFF. CDR3 DNA: TGTGCCAGCAGCTTGGGGGACAGGGAGGCCGGGGAGCTGTTTTTT.

V is TRBV19 and J is TRBJ1-2; TRBD1 aligns across 9 bases. The trim removed 5 bases at V and 6 bases at J, leaving 10 bases unmatched. CDR1 is LNHDA, CDR2 SQIVND, per germline (reference sequence). This CDR3 has 15 residues. CDR3 region: CASSLAGTGHHGYTF. Written as DNA, the CDR3 is TGTGCCAGTAGTCTAGCCGGGACAGGGCATCATGGCTACACCTTC.

The chain links TRBV6-2 or TRBV6-3 to TRBJ2-3; D is undetermined. Germline V CDR1 and CDR2: MNHEY, SVGEGT. This CDR3 spans 14 amino acids. The germline V and J ends were trimmed by 6 bases and 2 bases, with 12 bases remaining between them. CDR3 sequence (DNA): TGTGCCAGCAGCCGCGCTAGGTACACAGATACGCAGTATTTT. It codes for CASSRARYTDTQYF.

The chain couples TRBV5-1 to TRBJ1-2; 9 nucleotides agree with TRBD1. The CDR3 runs to 13 residues. The germline CDR1 and CDR2 sequences are SGHRS and YFSETQ. V shed 1 base, J shed 6 bases, and the junction held 1 base outside the gene matches. The CDR3 is CASSLTGGHGYTF. The CDR3 nucleotides are TGCGCCAGCAGCTTGACAGGGGGCCATGGCTACACCTTC.

The J gene is TRBJ1-2, the V gene TRBV2; TRBD1 matches at 8 bases. CDR1 SNHLY and CDR2 FYNNEI come from the germline V gene. V was pared by 6 bases and J by 6 bases, with 9 bases of the junction left unmatched. The CDR3 runs to 14 residues. CDR3 bases: TGTGCCAGCAGCCGAGACAGGGGAACAGATGGCTACACCTTC. Its protein product is CASSRDRGTDGYTF.

This chain joins TRBV11-2 and TRBJ2-7; perhaps TRBD1 as D (6 bases). The CDR3 spans 15 residues. Germline V gene sequence: CDR1 SGHAT, CDR2 FQNNGV. V shed 5 bases and J shed 1 base, with 15 bases lying between them. CDR3 region: CASSVRQASSYEQYF. Written as DNA, the CDR3 is TGTGCCAGCAGCGTCAGACAGGCGTCGTCCTACGAGCAGTACTTC.

This chain connects TRBV18 to TRBJ1-4; D gene ambiguous. V gave up 2 bases and J gave up 3 bases, with 10 bases separating them. This CDR3 is 15 amino acids long. Per germline, CDR1 KGHSH and CDR2 LQKENI. This chain's CDR3 is CASSPGNGANEKLFF. CDR3 bases: TGTGCCAGCTCACCAGGAAACGGGGCTAATGAAAAACTGTTTTTT.

This chain uses TRBV4-1 with TRBJ2-3; tentative D call: TRBD2 (5 bases). This CDR3 spans 14 amino acids. The V end lost 3 bases, the J end lost 1 base, and 8 bases lay between the germline ends. Germline values: CDR1 MGHRA, CDR2 YSYEKL. The CDR3 DNA sequence: TGCGCCAGCAGCCATCCCGGGGGCACAGATACGCAGTATTTT. Amino acid sequence: CASSHPGGTDTQYF.